Presented here are 22 T cell receptor beta chains from one specimen sequenced in a study of neurological immune-mediated disorders. The time point: longitudinal time-point 3. One entry per CDR3 protein results from TCRdb running MiXCR on the 5' RACE reads. The data show fewer than 110,000 distinct CDR3 sequences, 10% to 13% seen once. Sequencing input: PBMCs. Receptor source: a female donor with HTLV-1-associated myelopathy (HAM/TSP).

This clonotype appeared a single time. A much larger clone is a single base away; this may be a read error. The chain is built from TRBV5-1 and TRBJ2-7; D is undetermined. Looked up from germline, CDR1 is SGHRS and CDR2 is YFSETQ. The CDR3 sequence is 14 residues long. Trimming stripped 6 bases from V and 5 bases from J, with 18 bases between. CDR3 DNA: TGCGCCAGCACCCCCACCGTGGGGTCCGACGAGCAGTACTTC. Its translation is CASTPTVGSDEQYF.

There are many counts of this clonotype. This rearrangement joins TRBV5-1 to TRBJ1-1, with D unresolved. The germline gives CDR1 SGHRS, CDR2 YFSETQ. The CDR3 consists of 15 residues. The V and J ends lost 0 bases and 0 bases respectively, with 9 bases between them. CDR3 nucleotide sequence: TGCGCCAGCAGCTTGGGCACAGCAGTGAACACTGAAGCTTTCTTT. Amino acids: CASSLGTAVNTEAFF.

This clonotype was seen at least ten times. The chain joins TRBV5-1 to TRBJ2-7, with 9 positions matching TRBD1. The CDR3 consists of 17 residues. V lost 0 bases to trimming and J lost 2 bases; unmatched junction nucleotides: 9. The germline V gene encodes CDR1 SGHRS and CDR2 YFSETQ. CDR3 DNA sequence: TGCGCCAGCAGCTTGGTCGGGACAGGGATACGAGCCTACGAGCAGTACTTC. This translates into CASSLVGTGIRAYEQYF.

At least ten counts were recorded for this clonotype. CDR3 nucleotide sequence: TGCGCCAGCAGCCAAGGGTACACAGATACGCAGTATTTT. This sequence encodes CASSQGYTDTQYF. The rearrangement uses TRBV5-1 and TRBJ2-3, with unresolved D. The CDR3 loop spans 13 amino acids. From germline, CDR1 is SGHRS and CDR2 YFSETQ. The V and J ends lost 4 bases and 2 bases respectively, with 8 bases between them.

The sample holds many counts of this clonotype. The chain is built from TRBV4-2 and TRBJ1-5; D gene uncertain. The CDR3 extends over 15 amino acids. The V gene lost 1 base and the J gene lost 0 bases, with 7 bases spanning the gap. Germline V gene data show CDR1 as LGHNA and CDR2 as YNFKEQ. The CDR3 DNA reads TGTGCCAGCAGCCAAGGATGGAATAGCAATCAGCCCCAGCATTTT. Its protein is CASSQGWNSNQPQHF.

This clonotype showed up many times. The chain combines TRBV28 with TRBJ2-3, with 7 bases that match TRBD2. This CDR3 contains 17 residues. With V trimmed by 6 bases and J by 2 bases, 14 bases remained unmatched. Germline V gene data show CDR1 as MDHEN and CDR2 as SYDVKM. CDR3 protein: CASSPAGSGTTTDTQYF. The CDR3 DNA reads as TGTGCCAGCAGCCCCGCTGGGTCCGGGACTACCACAGATACGCAGTATTTT.

This clonotype was recorded many times. The chain joins TRBV7-2 to TRBJ2-5; D might be TRBD2 (6 bases). The CDR3 loop spans 15 amino acids. Germline V gene lookup returns CDR1 SGHTA and CDR2 FQGNSA. V dropped 1 base and J dropped 1 base, with 10 bases sitting between them. For the CDR3, the DNA is TGTGCCAGCAGCTTAGTTAGCGGATCCCAAGAGACCCAGTACTTC. Its translation: CASSLVSGSQETQYF.

A word on this clonotype: It is unclear where the CDR3 begins or ends on the DNA, so no DNA is shown, and the CDR3 is as TCRdb lists it. V gene TRBV5-1 combines with J gene TRBJ2-3; TRBD1, the table's D call, was not compared with the DNA. The CDR3 spans 22 amino acids, including both terminal residues. Germline V CDR1 and CDR2: SGHRS, YFSETQ. This CDR3 reads CASSFYICSATPPAGMGDTQYF.

This clonotype was counted between two and nine times. A read error may explain this, as a much larger clone is one base away. The chain couples TRBV6-5 to TRBJ2-5; 8 bases line up with TRBD2. Trimming cost V 6 bases and J 11 bases; bases outside gene matches: 11. Germline-derived CDR1 and CDR2 are MNHEY and SVGAGI. The CDR3 runs 13 residues. The DNA of the CDR3 is TGTGCCAGCAGCCCCACGGGGGGGTTGGGGCAGTACTTC. It is translated as CASSPTGGLGQYF.

This clonotype was found many times. The gene calls are TRBV6-1 and TRBJ1-2, with TRBD1 matching over 7 bases. V shed 6 bases and J 6 bases; nucleotides not matched to a gene: 13. This CDR3 has 15 residues. Looked up from germline, CDR1 is MNHNS and CDR2 is SASEGT. The DNA for the CDR3 is TGTGCCAGCAGACCACCGGAGCAGGGGGTTCATGGCTACACCTTC. This sequence encodes CASRPPEQGVHGYTF.

The CDR3 is CASSLGKTPDFF. The DNA for the CDR3 is TGTGCCAGCAGTTTGGGCAAAACTCCGGATTTCTTT. The rearrangement links TRBV28 to TRBJ1-1; no firm D call. The CDR3 is 12 residues long. The V end lost 3 bases, the J end lost 13 bases, and 15 bases lay between the germline ends. CDR1 is MDHEN and CDR2 is SYDVKM in the germline V gene.

Ten or more counts support this clonotype. This chain links TRBV20-1 with TRBJ2-7; 8 bases are shared with TRBD2. Per the germline V gene, CDR1 is DFQATT and CDR2 is SNEGSKA (reference sequence). This CDR3 spans 14 amino acids. The trim removed 1 base at V and 2 bases at J, leaving 4 bases unmatched. This CDR3 is CSARGSGGPYEQYF. The CDR3 DNA follows: TGCAGTGCTAGAGGGAGCGGGGGCCCCTACGAGCAGTACTTC.

This clonotype was observed many times. J is TRBJ2-2 and V is TRBV5-1; tentatively, D is TRBD1 (6 bases). Trimming took off 8 bases at V and 4 bases at J, with 15 bases between the two ends. The CDR3 has 14 amino acids. Germline assignment: CDR1 SGHRS and CDR2 YFSETQ. In nucleotides, the CDR3 is TGCGCCAGTTCTGACAGGCTAGGCACCGGGGAGCTGTTTTTT. This sequence encodes CASSDRLGTGELFF.

This clonotype was counted many times. The chain joins TRBV28 to TRBJ2-7; D gene unclear. The CDR3 loop spans 13 amino acids. V was trimmed by 6 bases and J by 6 bases, leaving 15 bases between them. Germline lookup yields CDR1 MDHEN and CDR2 SYDVKM. Here the CDR3 reads CASSLTGRAEQYF. In DNA form, the CDR3 reads TGTGCCAGCAGCTTGACTGGACGCGCCGAGCAGTACTTC.

The V call is TRBV20-1, the J call TRBJ2-3; 12 nucleotides match TRBD2. V shed 5 bases, J shed 4 bases, and the junction held 10 bases outside the gene matches. Germline V gene data show CDR1 as DFQATT and CDR2 as SNEGSKA (reference sequence). This CDR3 is 16 amino acids long. CDR3 loop: CSAVHSSGGVSDTQYF. CDR3 coding DNA: TGCAGTGCTGTCCACTCTAGCGGGGGGGTTTCAGATACGCAGTATTTT.

This clonotype has at least ten counts. V usage is TRBV5-1 and J usage is TRBJ2-6; D uncertain. Per the germline V gene, CDR1 is SGHRS and CDR2 is YFSETQ. The CDR3 totals 16 residues. V lost 2 bases and J lost 0, with 9 bases in between. CDR3 DNA: TGCGCCAGCAGCTTCCACAGAGGCTCTGGGGCCAACGTCCTGACTTTC. It codes for CASSFHRGSGANVLTF.

The V and J genes are TRBV2 and TRBJ2-7, with 10 nucleotides matching TRBD1. This CDR3 spans 14 amino acids. V trimming: 10 bases; J trimming: 5 bases; junction bases outside the gene matches: 11. Per germline, CDR1 SNHLY and CDR2 FYNNEI. The CDR3 is CANRKGQGMHEQYF. CDR3 nucleotide sequence: TGTGCCAACAGGAAGGGACAGGGGATGCACGAGCAGTACTTC.

V usage is TRBV20-1 and J usage is TRBJ2-2; 7 nucleotides line up with TRBD2. Trimming cost V 3 bases and J 6 bases; bases outside gene matches: 4. CDR3 length: 13 amino acids. Germline V CDR1 and CDR2: DFQATT, SNEGSKA (reference sequence). CDR3 in amino acids: CSARRGFSGELFF. DNA for the CDR3: TGCAGTGCTAGGCGGGGGTTCTCCGGGGAGCTGTTTTTT.

This clonotype was seen ten or more times. The V gene is TRBV5-1, the J gene TRBJ2-7, with TRBD2 as a possible D gene (7 bases). Germline V CDR1 and CDR2: SGHRS, YFSETQ. The ends were cut back, 2 bases at V and 2 bases at J, with 14 bases in the middle. The CDR3 has 15 residues. In DNA form, the CDR3 reads TGCGCCAGCAGCTTAGGGGGGGGTGGGACCTACGAGCAGTACTTC. Its protein product is CASSLGGGGTYEQYF.

In this sample, this clonotype turned up many times. The chain is built from TRBV29-1 and TRBJ2-2, with D uncertain. CDR1 is SQVTM and CDR2 is ANQGSEA in the germline V gene. CDR3 length: 10 residues. V lost 4 bases and J 6 bases, leaving 3 bases between the germline ends. The CDR3 DNA reads TGCAGCGTTGGCCCCGGGGAGCTGTTTTTT. Translating gives CSVGPGELFF.

This clonotype came up a few times. CDR3 in DNA: TGCGCCAGCAGCTACAACTCGGGGGAGCAGTACTTC. This gives the protein CASSYNSGEQYF. The rearrangement joins TRBV5-1 to TRBJ2-7, with D maybe TRBD2 (5 bases). Germline V gene sequence: CDR1 SGHRS, CDR2 YFSETQ. The V and J ends lost 3 bases and 7 bases respectively, with 11 bases between them. CDR3 length: 12 amino acids. The full variable domain, completed using reference TRBV5-1 and TRBJ2-7, is KAGVTQTPRYLIKTRGQQVTLSCSPISGHRSVSWYQQTPGQGLQFLFEYFSETQRNKGNFPGRFSGRQFSNSRSEMNVSTLELGDSALYLCASSYNSGEQYFGPGTRLTVT.

In this sample, this clonotype turned up many times. The chain links TRBV20-1 to TRBJ2-1, with TRBD1 matching over 10 bases. CDR3 length equals 15 residues. CDR1 is DFQATT and CDR2 is SNEGSKA in the germline V gene (reference sequence). The V segment lost 6 bases and the J segment 6 bases; nucleotides outside the gene matches: 11. CDR3 nucleotide sequence: TGCAGTGCCCTTTTCGGGGACAGGGGTATCAATGAGCAGTTCTTC. Protein sequence: CSALFGDRGINEQFF.